The 8 T cell receptor beta chains given below trace back to one sample, sequenced in a study of blood T cells in healthy people across ages. A second PCR, run for about 6 to 11 cycles, used a sample-barcoded 5' primer plus a J-beta primer mix. TCRdb passed the 5' RACE reads through MiXCR, listing each CDR3 protein once. The sample has 600,000 or so distinct CDR3 sequences; 40% to 55% are singletons. Material: blood. The receptors stem from a man older than 75 in good health.

There are a few counts of this clonotype. The rearrangement joins TRBV20-1 to TRBJ2-4; 8 bases line up with TRBD1. From germline, CDR1 is DFQATT and CDR2 SNEGSKA (reference sequence). The V segment lost 4 bases and the J segment 8 bases; nucleotides outside the gene matches: 16. The CDR3 is 16 amino acids. The CDR3 sequence is CSATPPGGTGRDIQYF. The CDR3 DNA sequence: TGCAGTGCTACGCCCCCAGGAGGGACAGGAAGGGACATTCAGTACTTC.

This rearrangement joins TRBV28 to TRBJ2-1; 7 bases match TRBD2. Looked up from germline, CDR1 is MDHEN and CDR2 is SYDVKM. The length of the CDR3 is 15 residues. With V trimmed by 5 bases and J by 2 bases, 6 bases remained unmatched. Written as DNA, the CDR3 is TGTGCCAGCAGTCTATTGGGAGGGACCTACAATGAGCAGTTCTTC. Encoded protein: CASSLLGGTYNEQFF.

J is TRBJ1-1 and V is TRBV6-1, with no clear D. The CDR3 is 13 amino acids. CDR1 is MNHNS, CDR2 SASEGT, per germline. The germline V and J ends were trimmed by 2 bases and 12 bases, with 16 bases remaining between them. CDR3 region: CASSESRAVFTFF. The CDR3 DNA reads TGTGCCAGCAGTGAATCGCGGGCAGTCTTCACTTTCTTT.

This chain connects TRBV20-1 to TRBJ2-7, with 8 positions matching TRBD2. With V trimmed by 6 bases and J by 1 base, 2 bases remained unmatched. The CDR3 totals 12 residues. CDR1 is DFQATT and CDR2 is SNEGSKA in the germline V gene (reference sequence). The CDR3 spells CSATGGSYEQYF. DNA for the CDR3: TGCAGTGCAACGGGGGGGTCCTACGAGCAGTACTTC.

The J gene is TRBJ2-4, the V gene TRBV6-1, with 9 bases matching TRBD2. The J call is doubtful: the DNA matches TRBJ2-7 better. The V gene's germline CDR1 is MNHNS and CDR2 SASEGT. The CDR3 covers 14 residues. The CDR3 sequence: CASIGASGDYEQYF. The CDR3 bases are TGTGCCAGCATAGGGGCTAGCGGGGACTACGAGCAGTACTTC.

This clonotype was observed once. The chain links TRBV12-3 or TRBV12-4 to TRBJ1-1; D may be TRBD1 (6 bases). The CDR3 contains 16 residues. V lost 7 bases and J 0 bases, leaving 18 bases between the germline ends. The CDR3 sequence: CASTPEGGGMNTEAFF. CDR3 coding DNA: TGTGCCAGCACCCCTGAGGGGGGTGGGATGAACACTGAAGCTTTCTTT.

This sequence joins TRBV2 and TRBJ2-3, with a weak D call TRBD2 (5 bases). This CDR3 has 12 amino acids. Germline CDR1 reads SNHLY; CDR2 reads FYNNEI. Between the trimmed V and J ends, which lost 9 bases and 4 bases, there was a span of 11 bases. CDR3 loop: CASRTLADTQYF. DNA of the CDR3: TGTGCCAGTCGGACTCTGGCAGATACGCAGTATTTT.

This chain joins TRBV7-9 and TRBJ2-4; D possibly uses TRBD1 or TRBD2 (5 bases each). Germline CDR1 SEHNR, CDR2 FQNEAQ (reference sequence). Trimming took 4 bases from V and 13 from J, leaving 26 bases between them. The CDR3 consists of 16 residues. This CDR3 is CASSYPLGGQPLEQYF. The CDR3 DNA reads TGTGCCAGCAGCTACCCCCTAGGAGGACAACCCTTAGAGCAGTACTTC.